Following are 32 T cell receptor beta chains from one sample sequenced in a study of cytomegalovirus exposure and HLA in healthy donors. 13 Jbeta primers and 60 Vbeta primers were used for the PCR. Only in-frame clones appear in the TCRdb table, and some are missing; sequencing was by immunoSEQ multiplex PCR. The sample records 100,000 or so clones, about 75% being singletons. The sequencing sample was made of PBMCs. The receptors stem from a man in his thirties or forties in good health and CMV-seropositive.

The V gene is TRBV5-1, the J gene TRBJ2-1; 11 nucleotides align to TRBD2. The CDR3 has 15 residues. After removal of 2 bases from V and 4 bases from J, the junction contained 2 bases not matched to a gene. CDR1 SGHRS and CDR2 YFSETQ come from the germline V gene. In DNA, the CDR3 is TGCGCCAGCAGCTTCGGGACTAGCGGATACAATGAGCAGTTCTTC. It encodes CASSFGTSGYNEQFF.

The chain recombines TRBV11-2 with TRBJ1-3; the match to TRBD1 covers 8 bases. The CDR3 contains 13 residues. Germline V gives CDR1 SGHAT, CDR2 FQNNGV. V was pared by 8 bases and J by 4 bases, with 4 bases of the junction left unmatched. In DNA form, the CDR3 reads TGTGCCAGCCGGGACAGGTCGGGAAACACCATATATTTT. This translates into CASRDRSGNTIYF.

Only one count was recorded for this clone. The gene calls are TRBV5-6 and TRBJ1-2; D call uncertain. The germline V gene encodes CDR1 SGHDT and CDR2 YYEEEE. V dropped 0 bases and J dropped 4 bases, with 10 bases sitting between them. The CDR3 runs to 14 residues. This chain's CDR3 is CASSLVQALYGYTF. CDR3 nucleotide sequence: TGTGCCAGCAGCTTGGTCCAGGCTCTCTATGGCTACACCTTC.

This clone was detected a few times. The CDR3 nucleotides read TGTGCCAGCAGTGAAGACAGGTATAATTCACCCCTCCACTTT. Translation: CASSEDRYNSPLHF. V gene TRBV6-1 combines with J gene TRBJ1-6, with D maybe TRBD1 (5 bases). Germline-derived CDR1 and CDR2 are MNHNS and SASEGT. This CDR3 region has 14 residues. The V and J ends lost 1 base and 4 bases respectively, with 5 bases between them.

The chain links TRBV13 to TRBJ2-1; TRBD2 aligns across 9 bases. The CDR3 consists of 17 residues. The J segment lost 3 bases and the V segment lost 4 bases, leaving 10 bases of the junction unmatched. CDR1 and CDR2 from the germline V gene are PRHDT and FYEKMQ (reference sequence). The DNA for the CDR3 is TGTGCCAGCAGCTCACAGACTAGCGGATTGAACTACAATGAGCAGTTCTTC. Protein: CASSSQTSGLNYNEQFF. The whole variable domain, filled in from reference TRBV13 and TRBJ2-1, reads AAGVIQSPRHLIKEKRETATLKCYPIPRHDTVYWYQQGPGQDPQFLISFYEKMQSDKGSIPDRFSAQQFSDYHSELNMSSLELGDSALYFCASSSQTSGLNYNEQFFGPGTRLTVL.

In its sample, this clone was seen a few times. The V call is TRBV5-6, the J call TRBJ2-1; the D is unclear. Trimming removed 3 bases at V and 5 bases at J, with 9 bases between. The CDR3 sequence is 13 residues long. Germline V lookup: CDR1 SGHDT, CDR2 YYEEEE. CDR3 in DNA: TGTGCCAGCAGCTCGGTGCCACACAATGAGCAGTTCTTC. This translates into CASSSVPHNEQFF.

This chain joins TRBV28 and TRBJ2-5; TRBD1 matches at 7 bases. Germline CDR1 MDHEN, CDR2 SYDVKM. J was trimmed by 5 bases and V by 7 bases; bases with no gene match: 7. The length of the CDR3 is 13 residues. Written as DNA, the CDR3 is TGTGCCAGCAACGGACAGGACTGGGAGACCCAGTACTTC. Amino acids: CASNGQDWETQYF.

The rearrangement uses TRBV14 and TRBJ1-2, with TRBD1 matching over 7 bases. Trimming at V came to 2 bases and at J to 0 bases, leaving 6 bases not matched to a gene. Germline CDR1 SGHDN, CDR2 FVKESK. This CDR3 region has 16 residues. CDR3 sequence: CASSQLMGQTNYGYTF. In nucleotides, the CDR3 is TGTGCCAGCAGCCAACTAATGGGACAGACTAACTATGGCTACACCTTC.

This chain uses TRBV27 with TRBJ1-6; 11 positions match TRBD1. Germline lookup yields CDR1 MNHEY and CDR2 SMNVEV (reference sequence). Trimming at V came to 2 bases and at J to 8 bases, leaving 2 bases not matched to a gene. This CDR3 is 15 amino acids long. The CDR3 is CASSLTDRGHSPLHF. In DNA, the CDR3 is TGTGCCAGCAGTTTAACGGACAGGGGGCATTCACCCCTCCACTTT.

A word on this clone: Relative to the germline gene, one junction end is altered; a read error may explain this. V gene TRBV5-4 combines with J gene TRBJ1-1; 8 bases line up with TRBD1. Germline V lookup: CDR1 SGHNT, CDR2 YYREEE (reference sequence). The CDR3 loop spans 13 amino acids. In DNA, the CDR3 is TGTGCCGGCAGCTTTCCTTCGACAGGGGTAGCTTTCTTT. Encoded protein: CAGSFPSTGVAFF. Full variable domain (remainder filled in from reference TRBV5-4 and TRBJ1-1): ETGVTQSPTHLIKTRGQQVTLRCSSQSGHNTVSWYQQALGQGPQFIFQYYREEENGRGNFPPRFSGLQFPNYSSELNVNALELDDSALYLCAGSFPSTGVAFFGQGTRLTVV.

The J gene is TRBJ2-5, the V gene TRBV18; a possible D gene is TRBD1 (5 bases). CDR3 length: 14 amino acids. Per germline, CDR1 KGHSH and CDR2 LQKENI. Trimming pared 6 bases from V and 1 base from J, leaving 12 bases between. The CDR3 nucleotides are TGTGCCAGCTCCCGCCAGGGAATCCAAGAGACCCAGTACTTC. This translates into CASSRQGIQETQYF.

The rearrangement links TRBV29-1 to TRBJ1-2, with 10 bases matching TRBD1. The CDR3 contains 14 residues. The germline V gene has CDR1 SQVTM and CDR2 ANQGSEA. Trimming took 4 bases from V and 7 from J; bases not matched to a gene: 9. The CDR3 protein is CSVGLTGGSGGYTF. In DNA form, the CDR3 reads TGCAGCGTTGGCTTGACAGGGGGCTCGGGTGGCTACACCTTC. The full variable domain, its missing parts supplied by reference TRBV29-1 and TRBJ1-2, is SAVISQKPSRDICQRGTSLTIQCQVDSQVTMMFWYRQQPGQSLTLIATANQGSEATYESGFVIDKFPISRPNLTFSTLTVSNMSPEDSSIYLCSVGLTGGSGGYTFGSGTRLTVV.

The CDR3 region is CAISDFQRGGRELFF. The CDR3 coding sequence is TGTGCCATCAGTGACTTCCAGCGGGGAGGCCGGGAGCTGTTTTTT. The chain joins TRBV10-3 to TRBJ2-2; TRBD2 matches at 7 bases. This CDR3 is 15 amino acids long. The ends lost 3 bases at V and 9 bases at J; junction bases unmatched: 10. Per germline, CDR1 ENHRY and CDR2 SYGVKD.

V gene TRBV7-9 combines with J gene TRBJ2-2, with TRBD1 identical over 7 bases. The CDR3 is 16 amino acids. Germline loops: CDR1 SEHNR, CDR2 FQNEAQ (reference sequence). V lost 5 bases to trimming and J lost 4 bases; unmatched junction nucleotides: 10. The CDR3 DNA sequence: TGTGCCAGCAGCAGTCTGGGACAGTGGGGCACCGGGGAGCTGTTTTTT. Its translation: CASSSLGQWGTGELFF.

The V and J genes are TRBV5-3 and TRBJ1-4; possible D gene TRBD1, 6 bases. TRBV5-3 counts as an open reading frame of uncertain function. Deletions cut 0 bases from V and 8 bases from J, with 8 bases between. CDR3 length: 13 amino acids. In nucleotides, the CDR3 is TGTGCCAGAAGCTTGGGGGGGGGCGAAAAACTGTTTTTT. This sequence encodes CARSLGGGEKLFF.

The V and J genes are TRBV18 and TRBJ2-5; D is unclear. Looked up from germline, CDR1 is KGHSH and CDR2 is LQKENI. This CDR3 contains 14 residues. Trimming left V 2 bases short and J 2 bases short, with 9 bases between. This CDR3 reads CASSPSHGQETQYF. The CDR3 DNA reads TGTGCCAGCTCACCAAGCCACGGGCAAGAGACCCAGTACTTC.

The genes are TRBV10-3 and TRBJ1-3; 10 positions agree with TRBD1. Germline loops: CDR1 ENHRY, CDR2 SYGVKD. J lost 4 bases, V lost 9 bases, and 3 bases had no gene match. The CDR3 is 13 amino acids. The CDR3 sequence is CAMGTGAGNTIYF. As DNA, the CDR3 is TGTGCCATGGGGACAGGGGCGGGAAACACCATATATTTT.

The CDR3 loop is CASSEETGSNSPLHF. CDR3 sequence (DNA): TGTGCCAGCAGTGAGGAGACGGGAAGTAATTCACCCCTCCACTTT. V and J are TRBV6-1 and TRBJ1-6; D call uncertain. The germline V gene has CDR1 MNHNS and CDR2 SASEGT. V dropped 3 bases and J dropped 6 bases, with 12 bases sitting between them. This CDR3 region has 15 residues.

In this sample, this clone turned up a few times. The CDR3 sequence: CATTLGGPYNEQFF. DNA of the CDR3: TGTGCCACTACCCTAGGGGGACCCTACAATGAGCAGTTCTTC. The chain recombines TRBV19 with TRBJ2-1; D may be TRBD1 (6 bases). Deletions cut 10 bases from V and 2 bases from J, with 15 bases between. Germline CDR1 reads LNHDA; CDR2 reads SQIVND (reference sequence). This CDR3 comprises 14 residues.

The chain combines TRBV5-6 with TRBJ2-2, with a possible D match to TRBD1 (5 bases). Trimming shortened V by 0 bases and J by 0 bases, and 6 bases separated the two germline ends. The CDR3 consists of 15 residues. Germline CDR1 is SGHDT and CDR2 is YYEEEE. The CDR3 region has the DNA TGTGCCAGCAGCTTGGTGACAGCGAACACCGGGGAGCTGTTTTTT. Protein sequence: CASSLVTANTGELFF. Full variable domain (rest looked up from reference TRBV5-6 and TRBJ2-2): DAGVTQSPTHLIKTRGQQVTLRCSPKSGHDTVSWYQQALGQGPQFIFQYYEEEERQRGNFPDRFSGHQFPNYSSELNVNALLLGDSALYLCASSLVTANTGELFFGEGSRLTVL.

This clone was counted between two and nine times. The chain joins TRBV19 to TRBJ1-3; D might be TRBD1 (6 bases). There are 16 residues in the CDR3. CDR1 and CDR2 from the germline V gene are LNHDA and SQIVND (reference sequence). Trimming stripped 8 bases from V and 2 bases from J, with 19 bases between. The CDR3 nucleotides are TGTGCCAGTGGCCTCGGGCAGGGGCCCACTGGAAACACCATATATTTT. Its protein product is CASGLGQGPTGNTIYF.

The table lists this clone with a few counts. The chain carries TRBV6-6 and TRBJ2-3; 10 bases agree with TRBD2. The CDR3 is made up of 15 amino acids. The V and J ends lost 7 bases and 4 bases, in that order; junction bases with no gene match: 8. Germline CDR1 MNHNY, CDR2 SVGAGI (reference sequence). CDR3 nucleotide sequence: TGTGCCAGCACCTCACTAGCGGGGATATCAGATACGCAGTATTTT. This translates into CASTSLAGISDTQYF.

V and J are TRBV29-1 and TRBJ2-2, with 13 bases that match TRBD2. Germline-derived CDR1 and CDR2 are SQVTM and ANQGSEA. Unmatched junction bases numbered 12, after V lost 5 bases and J lost 3 bases. The CDR3 extends over 18 amino acids. In DNA form, the CDR3 reads TGCAGCGTTTGGGAACTAGCGGGGGGGCGATCGGACACCGGGGAGCTGTTTTTT. It codes for CSVWELAGGRSDTGELFF.

V usage is TRBV19 and J usage is TRBJ1-6; D perhaps matches TRBD1 (6 bases). Germline CDR1 and CDR2: LNHDA and SQIVND (reference sequence). V lost 7 bases and J 9 bases, leaving 34 bases between the germline ends. CDR3 size: 20 residues. In DNA, the CDR3 is TGTGCCAGTAAACCCACCCCCAGGGGTTGGATAGCGGGCTTCGGTTCACCCCTCCACTTT. Translated: CASKPTPRGWIAGFGSPLHF.

The sample holds a few counts of this clone. This sequence joins TRBV2 and TRBJ1-5, with 9 bases that match TRBD1. The CDR3 contains 14 residues. Losses at the gene ends were 6 bases for V and 6 bases for J; bases not matched to a gene: 6. The germline V gene has CDR1 SNHLY and CDR2 FYNNEI. CDR3 coding DNA: TGTGCCAGCAGGGACAGGGGAACGGGTCAGCCCCAGCATTTT. It is translated as CASRDRGTGQPQHF.

The rearrangement uses TRBV5-1 and TRBJ2-3; D remains unclear. The CDR3 has 14 residues. Germline V gene data show CDR1 as SGHRS and CDR2 as YFSETQ. The V end was cut by 2 bases, the J end by 5 bases, with 12 bases between. Written as DNA, the CDR3 is TGCGCCAGCAGCTTACCTCAACTACGAGATACGCAGTATTTT. Its translation: CASSLPQLRDTQYF.

J is TRBJ1-2 and V is TRBV18; tentative D call: TRBD1 (6 bases). V lost 6 bases and J lost 2, with 16 bases in between. The germline V gene has CDR1 KGHSH and CDR2 LQKENI. The CDR3 totals 15 residues. The CDR3 coding sequence is TGTGCCAGCTCGCACAGCCCTACAGGGAACTATGGCTACACCTTC. Translated: CASSHSPTGNYGYTF.

The chain uses TRBV7-9 and TRBJ2-5, with D perhaps TRBD2 (6 bases). CDR3 size: 17 residues. Germline V gives CDR1 SEHNR, CDR2 FQNEAQ (reference sequence). Trimming removed 4 bases at V and 0 bases at J, with 18 bases between. As DNA, the CDR3 is TGTGCCAGCAGCTCCATATCCTTCGGGGGTTACCAAGAGACCCAGTACTTC. It specifies CASSSISFGGYQETQYF.

This clone was seen a handful of times. The V gene is TRBV19, the J gene TRBJ1-1; 7 bases fit TRBD1. The CDR3 length is 16 residues. Germline lookup yields CDR1 LNHDA and CDR2 SQIVND (reference sequence). The V segment lost 5 bases and the J segment 8 bases; nucleotides outside the gene matches: 17. The CDR3 coding sequence is TGTGCCAGTAGTGAGGGCTCCGGGACAGTATGGCTCGAAGCTTTCTTT. Protein sequence: CASSEGSGTVWLEAFF.

The gene calls are TRBV7-9 and TRBJ1-2; 12 bases match TRBD1. The V and J ends lost 5 bases and 1 base, in that order; junction bases with no gene match: 8. Looked up from germline, CDR1 is SEHNR and CDR2 is FQNEAQ (reference sequence). CDR3 size: 17 residues. The CDR3 DNA reads as TGTGCCAGCAGCCCAGGGACAGGGGGCGCATATAACTATGGCTACACCTTC. Encoded protein: CASSPGTGGAYNYGYTF. Supplemented by reference TRBV7-9 and TRBJ1-2, the full variable domain reads DTGVSQNPRHKITKRGQNVTFRCDPISEHNRLYWYRQTLGQGPEFLTYFQNEAQLEKSRLLSDRFSAERPKGSFSTLEIQRTEQGDSAMYLCASSPGTGGAYNYGYTFGSGTRLTVV.

This chain links TRBV19 with TRBJ1-5; TRBD1 matches 10 bases. CDR3 size: 13 residues. The germline V gene encodes CDR1 LNHDA and CDR2 SQIVND (reference sequence). Trimming at V came to 8 bases and at J to 4 bases, leaving 2 bases not matched to a gene. CDR3 sequence reads: CASVGQGNQPQHF. The CDR3, as DNA: TGTGCCAGTGTGGGACAGGGGAATCAGCCCCAGCATTTT. Full variable domain (rest looked up from reference TRBV19 and TRBJ1-5): DGGITQSPKYLFRKEGQNVTLSCEQNLNHDAMYWYRQDPGQGLRLIYYSQIVNDFQKGDIAEGYSVSREKKESFPLTVTSAQKNPTAFYLCASVGQGNQPQHFGDGTRLSIL.

The chain employs TRBV27 and TRBJ2-1, with D perhaps TRBD1 (6 bases). CDR1 is MNHEY and CDR2 is SMNVEV in the germline V gene (reference sequence). Deletions cut 6 bases from V and 8 bases from J, with 14 bases between. This CDR3 spans 13 amino acids. CDR3 DNA sequence: TGTGCCAGCAGCCTCGGGACACCGGATGAGCAGTTCTTC. Translated: CASSLGTPDEQFF.